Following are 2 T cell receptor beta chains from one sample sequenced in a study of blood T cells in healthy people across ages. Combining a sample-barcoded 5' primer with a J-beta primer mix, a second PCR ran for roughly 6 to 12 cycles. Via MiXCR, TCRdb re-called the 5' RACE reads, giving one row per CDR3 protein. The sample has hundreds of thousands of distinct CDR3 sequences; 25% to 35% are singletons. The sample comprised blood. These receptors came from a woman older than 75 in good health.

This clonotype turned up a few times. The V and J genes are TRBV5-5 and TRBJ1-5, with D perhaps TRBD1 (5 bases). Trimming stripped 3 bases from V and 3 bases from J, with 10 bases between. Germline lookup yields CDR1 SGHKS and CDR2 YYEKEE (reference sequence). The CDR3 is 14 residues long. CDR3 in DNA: TGTGCCAGCAGCTCCCAGGGAATCAATCAGCCCCAGCATTTT. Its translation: CASSSQGINQPQHF.

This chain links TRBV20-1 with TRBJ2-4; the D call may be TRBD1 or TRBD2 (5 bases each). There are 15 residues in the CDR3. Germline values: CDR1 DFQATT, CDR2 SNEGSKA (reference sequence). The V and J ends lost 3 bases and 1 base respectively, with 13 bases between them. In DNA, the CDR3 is TGCAGTGCTAGTGGAGGTTGGGGGGCCAAAAACATTCAGTACTTC. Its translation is CSASGGWGAKNIQYF.